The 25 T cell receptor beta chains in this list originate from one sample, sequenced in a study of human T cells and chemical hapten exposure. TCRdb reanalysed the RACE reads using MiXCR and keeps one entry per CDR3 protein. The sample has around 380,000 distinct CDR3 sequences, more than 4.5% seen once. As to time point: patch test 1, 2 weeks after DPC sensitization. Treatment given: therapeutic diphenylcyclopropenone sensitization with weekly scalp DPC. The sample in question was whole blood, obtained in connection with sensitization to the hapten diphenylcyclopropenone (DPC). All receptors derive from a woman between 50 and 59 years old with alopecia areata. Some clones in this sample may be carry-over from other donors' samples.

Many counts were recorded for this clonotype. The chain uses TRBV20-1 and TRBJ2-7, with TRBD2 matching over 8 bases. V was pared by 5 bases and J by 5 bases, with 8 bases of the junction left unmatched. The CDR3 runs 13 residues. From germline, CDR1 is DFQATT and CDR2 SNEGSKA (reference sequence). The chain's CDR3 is CSAPRAAGDEQYF. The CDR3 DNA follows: TGCAGTGCTCCCCGGGCAGCGGGAGACGAGCAGTACTTC.

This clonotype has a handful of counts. The CDR3 sequence: CASRPATSGNTQYF. CDR3 nucleotide sequence: TGTGCCAGCAGGCCTGCGACTAGCGGAAATACGCAGTATTTT. The chain combines TRBV2 with TRBJ2-3; 9 bases map to TRBD2. Germline V gene sequence: CDR1 SNHLY, CDR2 FYNNEI. CDR3 size: 14 residues. The trim removed 6 bases at V and 7 bases at J, leaving 8 bases unmatched.

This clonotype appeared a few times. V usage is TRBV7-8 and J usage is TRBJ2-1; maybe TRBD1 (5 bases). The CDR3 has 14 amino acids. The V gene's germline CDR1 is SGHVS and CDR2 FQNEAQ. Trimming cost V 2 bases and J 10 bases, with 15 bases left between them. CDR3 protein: CASSLQQVGSEQFF. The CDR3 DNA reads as TGTGCCAGCAGCTTACAACAGGTAGGCTCGGAGCAGTTCTTC.

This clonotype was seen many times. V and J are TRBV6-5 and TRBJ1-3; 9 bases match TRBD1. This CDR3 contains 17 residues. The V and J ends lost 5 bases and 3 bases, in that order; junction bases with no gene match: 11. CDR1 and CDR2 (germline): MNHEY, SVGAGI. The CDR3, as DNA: TGTGCCAGCAGTGGGACAGGGTCAGTGGGCCTTGGAAACACCATATATTTT. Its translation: CASSGTGSVGLGNTIYF.

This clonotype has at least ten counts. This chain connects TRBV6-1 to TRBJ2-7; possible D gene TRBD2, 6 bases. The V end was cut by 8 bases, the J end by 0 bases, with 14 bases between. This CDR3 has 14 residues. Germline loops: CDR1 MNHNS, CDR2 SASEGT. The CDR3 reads CASALAGFSYEQYF. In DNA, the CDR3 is TGTGCCAGCGCATTGGCGGGGTTCTCCTACGAGCAGTACTTC.

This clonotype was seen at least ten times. The CDR3 protein is CASSLTSRPQHF. Here the CDR3 DNA reads TGTGCCAGCAGTCTGACATCCAGGCCCCAGCATTTT. The rearrangement joins TRBV28 to TRBJ1-5, with D unclear. V gave up 5 bases and J gave up 9 bases, with 11 bases separating them. Per germline, CDR1 MDHEN and CDR2 SYDVKM. The CDR3 extends over 12 amino acids.

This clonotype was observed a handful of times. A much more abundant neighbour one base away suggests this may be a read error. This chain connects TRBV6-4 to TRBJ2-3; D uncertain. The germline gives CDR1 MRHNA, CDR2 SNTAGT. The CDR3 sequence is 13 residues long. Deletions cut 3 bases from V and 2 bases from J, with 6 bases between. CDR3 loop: CASSESYTDTQYF. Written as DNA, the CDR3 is TGTGCCAGCAGTGAGTCCTACACAGATACGCAGTATTTT.

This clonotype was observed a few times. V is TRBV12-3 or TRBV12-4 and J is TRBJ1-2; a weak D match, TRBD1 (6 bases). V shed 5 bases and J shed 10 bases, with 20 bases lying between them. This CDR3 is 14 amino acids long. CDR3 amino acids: CASSRTGTPVFYTF. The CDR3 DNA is TGTGCCAGCAGTCGTACCGGGACACCGGTCTTCTACACCTTC.

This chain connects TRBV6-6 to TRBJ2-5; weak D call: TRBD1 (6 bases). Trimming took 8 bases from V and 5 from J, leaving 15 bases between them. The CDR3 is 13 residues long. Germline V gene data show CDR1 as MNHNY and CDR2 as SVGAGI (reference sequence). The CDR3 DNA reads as TGTGCCAGCCTCCACGGGGACATGGAGACCCAGTACTTC. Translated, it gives CASLHGDMETQYF.

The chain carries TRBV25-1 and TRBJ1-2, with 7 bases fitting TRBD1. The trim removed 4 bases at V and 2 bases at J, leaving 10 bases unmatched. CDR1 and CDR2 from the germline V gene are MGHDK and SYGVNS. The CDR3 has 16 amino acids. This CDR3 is CASSGKGQSLNYGYTF. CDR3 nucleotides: TGTGCCAGCAGTGGGAAGGGACAGTCCTTAAACTATGGCTACACCTTC.

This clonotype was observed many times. DNA of the CDR3: TGTGCCAGCAGCCAAGGATCCCCGAAGGCCACCGGGGAGCTGTTTTTT. Translating it yields CASSQGSPKATGELFF. The rearrangement links TRBV4-2 to TRBJ2-2; D unclear. Germline CDR1 and CDR2: LGHNA and YNFKEQ. V dropped 1 base and J dropped 4 bases, with 13 bases sitting between them. This CDR3 is built from 16 residues.

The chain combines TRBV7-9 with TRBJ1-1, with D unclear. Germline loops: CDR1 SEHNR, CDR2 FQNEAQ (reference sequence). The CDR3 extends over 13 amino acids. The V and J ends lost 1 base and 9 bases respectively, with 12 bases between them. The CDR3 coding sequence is TGTGCCAGCAGCTTAGGGTTGGGCGATAAAGCTTTCTTT. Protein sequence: CASSLGLGDKAFF.

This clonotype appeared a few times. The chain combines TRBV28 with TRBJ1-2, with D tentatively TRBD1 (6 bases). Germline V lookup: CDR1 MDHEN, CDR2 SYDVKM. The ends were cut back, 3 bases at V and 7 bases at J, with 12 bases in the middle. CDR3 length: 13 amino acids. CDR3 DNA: TGTGCCAGCAGTTTTGCAGGGGAGCCTGGCTACACCTTC. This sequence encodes CASSFAGEPGYTF.

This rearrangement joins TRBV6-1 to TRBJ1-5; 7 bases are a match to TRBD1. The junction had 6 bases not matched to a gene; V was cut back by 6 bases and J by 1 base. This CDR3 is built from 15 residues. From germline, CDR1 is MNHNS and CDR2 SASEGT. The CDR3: CASRQQGYSNQPQHF. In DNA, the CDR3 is TGTGCCAGCAGGCAACAGGGGTACAGCAATCAGCCCCAGCATTTT.

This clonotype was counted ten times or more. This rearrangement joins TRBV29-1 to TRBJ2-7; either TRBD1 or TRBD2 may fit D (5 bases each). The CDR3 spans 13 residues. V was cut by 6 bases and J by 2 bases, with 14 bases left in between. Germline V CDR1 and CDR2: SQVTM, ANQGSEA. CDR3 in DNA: TGCAGCGTGAAGGTCCAGGGAGCCTACGAGCAGTACTTC. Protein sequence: CSVKVQGAYEQYF.

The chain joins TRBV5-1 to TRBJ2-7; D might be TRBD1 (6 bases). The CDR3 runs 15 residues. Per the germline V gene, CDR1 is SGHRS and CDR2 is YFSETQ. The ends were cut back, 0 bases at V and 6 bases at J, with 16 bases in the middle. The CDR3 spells CASSLVGPGVGEQYF. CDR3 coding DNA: TGCGCCAGCAGCTTGGTGGGTCCAGGGGTGGGCGAGCAGTACTTC.

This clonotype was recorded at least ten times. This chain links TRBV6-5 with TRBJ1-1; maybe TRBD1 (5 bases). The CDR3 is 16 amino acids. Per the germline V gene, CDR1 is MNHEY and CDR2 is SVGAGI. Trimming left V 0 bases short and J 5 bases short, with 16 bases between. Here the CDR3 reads CASSYSSRPRGTEAFF. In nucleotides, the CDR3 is TGTGCCAGCAGTTACTCGTCGAGACCCCGGGGGACTGAAGCTTTCTTT.

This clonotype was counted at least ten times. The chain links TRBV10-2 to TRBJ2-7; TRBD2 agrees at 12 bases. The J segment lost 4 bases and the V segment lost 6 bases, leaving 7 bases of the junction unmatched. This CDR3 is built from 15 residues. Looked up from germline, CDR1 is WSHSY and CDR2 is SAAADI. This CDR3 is CASRTASGGGYEQYF. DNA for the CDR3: TGCGCCAGCAGGACAGCTAGCGGGGGGGGGTACGAGCAGTACTTC.

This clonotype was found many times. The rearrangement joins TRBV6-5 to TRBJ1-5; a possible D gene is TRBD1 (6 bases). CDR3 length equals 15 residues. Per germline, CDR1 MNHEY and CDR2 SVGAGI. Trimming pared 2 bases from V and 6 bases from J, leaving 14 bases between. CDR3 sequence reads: CASSYDRAGAQPQHF. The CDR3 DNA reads TGTGCCAGCAGTTACGATAGGGCAGGGGCTCAGCCCCAGCATTTT.

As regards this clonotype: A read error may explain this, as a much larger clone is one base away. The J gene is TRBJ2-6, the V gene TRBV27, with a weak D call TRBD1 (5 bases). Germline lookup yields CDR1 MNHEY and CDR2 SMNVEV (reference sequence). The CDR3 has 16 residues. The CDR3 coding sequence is TGTGCCAGCAGTCTCACAGGTAGCTCTTGGGCCAACGTCCTGACTTTC. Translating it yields CASSLTGSSWANVLTF. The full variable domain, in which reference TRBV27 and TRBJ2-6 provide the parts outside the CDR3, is EAQVTQNPRYLITVTGKKLTVTCSQNMNHEYMSWYRQDPGLGLRQIYYSMNVEVTDKGDVPEGYKVSRKEKRNFPLILESPSPNQTSLYFCASSLTGSSWANVLTFGAGSRLTVL.

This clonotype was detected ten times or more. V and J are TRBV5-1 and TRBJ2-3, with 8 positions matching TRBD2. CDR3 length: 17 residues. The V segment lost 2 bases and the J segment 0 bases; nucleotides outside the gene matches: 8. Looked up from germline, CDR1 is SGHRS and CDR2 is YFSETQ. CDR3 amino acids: CASSLLTSASSTDTQYF. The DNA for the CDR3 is TGCGCCAGCAGCTTATTGACTAGCGCTTCTAGCACAGATACGCAGTATTTT.

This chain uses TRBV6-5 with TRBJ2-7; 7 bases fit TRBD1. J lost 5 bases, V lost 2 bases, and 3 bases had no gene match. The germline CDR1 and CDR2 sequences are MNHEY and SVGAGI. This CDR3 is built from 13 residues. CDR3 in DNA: TGTGCCAGCAGTTACACCGGACAGGACGAGCAGTACTTC. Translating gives CASSYTGQDEQYF.

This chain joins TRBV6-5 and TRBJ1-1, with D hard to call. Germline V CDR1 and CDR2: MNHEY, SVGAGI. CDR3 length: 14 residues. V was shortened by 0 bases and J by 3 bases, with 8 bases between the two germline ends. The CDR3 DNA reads TGTGCCAGCAGTTACTCGACTGAGGACACTGAAGCTTTCTTT. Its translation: CASSYSTEDTEAFF.

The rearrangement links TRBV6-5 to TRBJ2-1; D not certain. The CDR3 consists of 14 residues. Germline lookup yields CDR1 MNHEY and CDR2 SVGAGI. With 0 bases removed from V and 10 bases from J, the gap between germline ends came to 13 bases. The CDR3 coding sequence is TGTGCCAGCAGTTACTCGCATGGAGTCCGCGAGCAGTTCTTC. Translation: CASSYSHGVREQFF.

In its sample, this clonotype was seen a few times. The CDR3 region has the DNA TGTGCCACCAGTGATAAAAGCGGGAGTTCTAATGAGCAGTTCTTC. Translated, it gives CATSDKSGSSNEQFF. The rearrangement links TRBV24-1 to TRBJ2-1, with 8 bases aligning to TRBD2. CDR1 and CDR2 (germline): KGHDR, SFDVKD. Trimming took 3 bases from V and 7 from J; bases not matched to a gene: 7. This CDR3 spans 15 amino acids.